The next 28 T cell receptor beta chains were all read from a single sample in a study of T-cell memory formation after mild COVID-19. Via MiXCR, TCRdb re-called the 5' RACE reads, giving one row per CDR3 protein. The sample has almost 550,000 distinct CDR3 sequences; roughly 21% are singletons. The sequenced material came from PBMCs or a T cell subset sorted from them (not recorded which). The receptors come from an adult woman who had mild COVID-19 (a few samples of this study predate the infection). Cell type and time point are not known.

The V and J genes are TRBV5-1 and TRBJ2-3; 16 bases line up with TRBD2. V lost 4 bases and J lost 2; bases outside the gene matches: 7. This CDR3 has 18 residues. Germline CDR1 reads SGHRS; CDR2 reads YFSETQ. The CDR3 region is CASSGGLAGGPYTDTQYF. CDR3 nucleotide sequence: TGCGCCAGCAGCGGGGGACTAGCGGGAGGGCCGTACACAGATACGCAGTATTTT.

The chain links TRBV11-3 to TRBJ1-1; D gene unclear. Per germline, CDR1 SGHNT and CDR2 YENEEA. The CDR3 is 11 amino acids. Trimming shortened V by 7 bases and J by 3 bases, and 6 bases separated the two germline ends. The CDR3: CASKEDTEAFF. Here the CDR3 DNA reads TGTGCCAGCAAGGAGGACACTGAAGCTTTCTTT. The whole variable domain, filled in from reference TRBV11-3 and TRBJ1-1, reads EAGVVQSPRYKIIEKKQPVAFWCNPISGHNTLYWYLQNLGQGPELLIRYENEEAVDDSQLPKDRFSAERLKGVDSTLKIQPAELGDSAVYLCASKEDTEAFFGQGTRLTVV.

This clonotype was seen only a few times. The chain recombines TRBV4-1 with TRBJ1-2; D is possibly TRBD1 (5 bases). The V and J ends lost 0 bases and 4 bases respectively, with 12 bases between them. CDR1 is MGHRA, CDR2 YSYEKL, per germline. The CDR3 loop spans 15 amino acids. The CDR3 nucleotides read TGCGCCAGCAGCCAAGATGAGGGAAGGGGCTATGGCTACACCTTC. This codes for CASSQDEGRGYGYTF.

DNA of the CDR3: TGTGCCAGCAGCTCATCTGCGGGGGGGTTCTGGTATACGCAGTATTTT. Translation: CASSSSAGGFWYTQYF. The chain carries TRBV7-2 and TRBJ2-3, with 9 bases identical to TRBD2. The CDR3 is made up of 16 amino acids. J lost 7 bases, V lost 4 bases, and 12 bases had no gene match. From germline, CDR1 is SGHTA and CDR2 FQGNSA.

The chain couples TRBV7-9 to TRBJ2-3; TRBD1 matches 10 bases. In germline, CDR1 is SEHNR, CDR2 FQNEAQ (reference sequence). Trimming at V came to 2 bases and at J to 2 bases, leaving 7 bases not matched to a gene. The CDR3 loop spans 17 amino acids. The CDR3 DNA follows: TGTGCCAGCAGCTTACAACCGGGACAGGGGTCCACAGATACGCAGTATTTT. It translates to CASSLQPGQGSTDTQYF.

V usage is TRBV27 and J usage is TRBJ1-3; no definite D call. The germline V gene has CDR1 MNHEY and CDR2 SMNVEV (reference sequence). There are 15 residues in the CDR3. V gave up 6 bases and J gave up 7 bases, with 19 bases separating them. In nucleotides, the CDR3 is TGTGCCAGCAGGCCTTCTTCTGCCGCCGGGAACACCATATATTTT. This encodes CASRPSSAAGNTIYF.

The chain carries TRBV19 and TRBJ2-6; no clear D gene. V lost 1 base to trimming and J lost 0 bases, with 4 bases between them. Germline values: CDR1 LNHDA, CDR2 SQIVND (reference sequence). The CDR3 contains 15 residues. As DNA, the CDR3 is TGTGCCAGTAGTATAGGCATCTCTGGGGCCAACGTCCTGACTTTC. This gives the protein CASSIGISGANVLTF.

The chain has TRBV20-1 and TRBJ2-3; 9 bases are a match to TRBD2. This CDR3 has 18 residues. Germline CDR1 is DFQATT and CDR2 is SNEGSKA (reference sequence). The junction had 11 bases not matched to a gene; V was cut back by 0 bases and J by 1 base. For the CDR3, the DNA is TGCAGTGCTAGAGATCGGCGGGGGGGCTCCGTGGGCACAGATACGCAGTATTTT. Amino acids: CSARDRRGGSVGTDTQYF.

This clonotype was observed many times. The chain uses TRBV11-2 and TRBJ2-7, with D perhaps being TRBD1 or TRBD2 (5 bases each). The CDR3 is made up of 15 amino acids. The V end lost 3 bases, the J end lost 4 bases, and 16 bases lay between the germline ends. CDR1 SGHAT and CDR2 FQNNGV come from the germline V gene. CDR3 DNA sequence: TGTGCCAGCAGCTTCGCCCCGGGGCCACAATACGAGCAGTACTTC. Translation gives CASSFAPGPQYEQYF.

This clonotype occurred many times. The rearrangement links TRBV12-3 or TRBV12-4 to TRBJ2-7; 7 bases fit TRBD1. CDR3 length: 13 residues. J gave up 7 bases and V 6 bases, and 9 bases lay outside the gene matches. Here the CDR3 reads CASSLGDSREQYF. The CDR3 DNA reads TGTGCCAGCAGCCTAGGGGACAGCCGAGAGCAGTACTTC.

V usage is TRBV6-4 and J usage is TRBJ2-6; 11 positions match TRBD1. The CDR3 runs 18 residues. Unmatched junction bases numbered 8, after V lost 4 bases and J lost 3 bases. Germline CDR1 is MRHNA and CDR2 is SNTAGT. The CDR3 spells CASSAAPGQGDGANVLTF. For the CDR3, the DNA is TGTGCCAGCAGTGCCGCTCCGGGACAGGGGGATGGGGCCAACGTCCTGACTTTC.

The chain uses TRBV30 and TRBJ1-1, with D perhaps TRBD1 (6 bases). Trimming cost V 0 bases and J 8 bases, with 7 bases left between them. The CDR3 runs to 11 residues. Per the germline V gene, CDR1 is GTSNPN and CDR2 is SVGIG (reference sequence). As DNA, the CDR3 is TGTGCCTGGAGTGTTGGGGGCGAAGCTTTCTTT. Its translation is CAWSVGGEAFF.

The rearrangement joins TRBV12-3 or TRBV12-4 to TRBJ1-5, with TRBD1 identical over 9 bases. The CDR3 has 16 amino acids. V was pared by 2 bases and J by 0 bases, with 2 bases of the junction left unmatched. The CDR3 sequence is CASSLWTGVSNQPQHF. DNA of the CDR3: TGTGCCAGCAGTTTATGGACAGGGGTTAGCAATCAGCCCCAGCATTTT.

The chain couples TRBV6-5 to TRBJ2-3; the D gene is possibly TRBD2 (6 bases). The V end was cut by 6 bases, the J end by 8 bases, with 15 bases between. Germline lookup yields CDR1 MNHEY and CDR2 SVGAGI. The CDR3 consists of 13 residues. The CDR3: CASRKVGGGTQYF. The CDR3 region has the DNA TGTGCCAGCAGGAAAGTCGGGGGAGGTACGCAGTATTTT.

The CDR3 region is CASSYQWNTEAFF. CDR3 nucleotide sequence: TGTGCCAGCAGTTACCAATGGAACACTGAAGCTTTCTTT. The chain links TRBV7-9 to TRBJ1-1; D is unclear. Germline V gene lookup returns CDR1 SEHNR and CDR2 FQNEAQ (reference sequence). V was pared by 6 bases and J by 1 base, with 9 bases between. CDR3 length: 13 residues.

Points on this clonotype: One end of the junction does not line up with germline, which may come from a read error. J is TRBJ2-7 and V is TRBV6-2 or TRBV6-3; D might be TRBD1 or TRBD2, each matching 5 bases. Per the germline V gene, CDR1 is MNHEY and CDR2 is SVGEGT. The CDR3 covers 13 residues. CDR3 coding DNA: TGTACCAGCAGTTCCGGGACGTTCTACGAGCAGTACTTC. Its protein is CTSSSGTFYEQYF.

This clonotype showed up just a few times. The V call is TRBV9, the J call TRBJ2-5; a weak D match, TRBD2 (5 bases). The CDR3 consists of 13 residues. Germline assignment: CDR1 SGDLS and CDR2 YYNGEE. V shed 5 bases and J shed 3 bases, with 11 bases lying between them. CDR3 coding DNA: TGTGCCAGCAGTGTTGGAGGAGAAGAGACCCAGTACTTC. Encoded protein: CASSVGGEETQYF.

This chain uses TRBV12-3 or TRBV12-4 with TRBJ2-7; D gene uncertain. The CDR3 runs to 14 residues. The V end was cut by 2 bases, the J end by 3 bases, with 11 bases between. Here the CDR3 reads CASSLRTEIYEQYF. The CDR3 region has the DNA TGTGCCAGCAGTTTAAGAACAGAAATCTACGAGCAGTACTTC.

This clonotype was detected only a few times. The rearrangement joins TRBV29-1 to TRBJ2-1; no reliable D call. The CDR3 is 13 residues long. CDR1 and CDR2 from the germline V gene are SQVTM and ANQGSEA. Trimming stripped 4 bases from V and 2 bases from J, with 9 bases between. The CDR3 DNA follows: TGCAGCGTTGTGCGCAGGACCTACAATGAGCAGTTCTTC. It yields the protein CSVVRRTYNEQFF.

CDR3 sequence reads: CASSSGLNTGELFF. The DNA for the CDR3 is TGTGCCAGCAGCTCGGGACTGAACACCGGGGAGCTGTTTTTT. The V call is TRBV7-2, the J call TRBJ2-2, with a tentative D call TRBD2 (6 bases). V was clipped by 4 bases and J by 1 base, with 7 bases between them. The CDR3 spans 14 residues. Germline CDR1 SGHTA, CDR2 FQGNSA.

This clonotype was detected ten times or more. The V call is TRBV25-1, the J call TRBJ1-2; no reliable D call. CDR1 and CDR2 (germline): MGHDK, SYGVNS. V was cut by 1 base and J by 6 bases, with 12 bases left in between. There are 14 residues in the CDR3. As DNA, the CDR3 is TGTGCCAGCAGTGAATTTGGCCGAAAGGATGGCTACACCTTC. Encoded protein: CASSEFGRKDGYTF.

The rearrangement uses TRBV20-1 and TRBJ2-7, with 8 nucleotides matching TRBD2. The germline V gene has CDR1 DFQATT and CDR2 SNEGSKA (reference sequence). The CDR3 runs to 15 residues. V dropped 3 bases and J dropped 3; count of bases not matched to a gene: 10. The CDR3 reads CSASDRLASYYEQYF. The DNA of the CDR3 is TGCAGTGCTAGTGACCGACTAGCGAGCTACTACGAGCAGTACTTC.

The chain combines TRBV29-1 with TRBJ1-3; D call uncertain. This CDR3 has 16 residues. V lost 0 bases and J lost 0, with 12 bases in between. The germline CDR1 and CDR2 sequences are SQVTM and ANQGSEA. CDR3 nucleotide sequence: TGCAGCGTTGAAGACGACGAAGCAAACTCTGGAAACACCATATATTTT. Protein: CSVEDDEANSGNTIYF.

This clonotype turned up a few times. The chain uses TRBV12-3 or TRBV12-4 and TRBJ1-1; D is undetermined. V was shortened by 6 bases and J by 5 bases, with 7 bases between the two germline ends. CDR3 length: 11 amino acids. CDR3 in amino acids: CASRSQTEAFF. CDR3 DNA: TGTGCCAGCAGGTCCCAGACTGAAGCTTTCTTT.

This chain joins TRBV20-1 and TRBJ2-5; D might be TRBD2 (5 bases). The germline V gene has CDR1 DFQATT and CDR2 SNEGSKA (reference sequence). The CDR3 has 13 amino acids. The V end lost 5 bases, the J end lost 3 bases, and 13 bases lay between the germline ends. As DNA, the CDR3 is TGCAGTGCTTCCCGGACTGGGAAAGAGACCCAGTACTTC. Translated: CSASRTGKETQYF.

This CDR3 reads CATSDSGTGLDSTEAFF. The CDR3 nucleotides are TGTGCCACCAGTGATTCCGGGACAGGGTTAGATAGCACTGAAGCTTTCTTT. The chain carries TRBV24-1 and TRBJ1-1; 9 bases are shared with TRBD1. V dropped 2 bases and J dropped 4; count of bases not matched to a gene: 10. The CDR3 spans 17 residues. Per the germline V gene, CDR1 is KGHDR and CDR2 is SFDVKD.

This clonotype was observed a handful of times. The chain couples TRBV6-1 to TRBJ2-5; D is possibly TRBD1 (6 bases). Trimming shortened V by 6 bases and J by 2 bases, and 13 bases separated the two germline ends. CDR1 and CDR2 from the germline V gene are MNHNS and SASEGT. CDR3 length equals 14 residues. The CDR3 DNA follows: TGTGCCAGCAGGTGGACAGCTAAGCAAGAGACCCAGTACTTC. Its protein is CASRWTAKQETQYF.

This clonotype occurred a few times. The chain links TRBV4-3 to TRBJ1-1; 9 nucleotides agree with TRBD1. After removal of 3 bases from V and 7 bases from J, the junction contained 3 bases not matched to a gene. Germline V CDR1 and CDR2: LGHNA, YSLEER. The CDR3 runs to 13 residues. The CDR3 DNA follows: TGCGCCAGCAGCCAGCGACAGGGGGATGAAGCTTTCTTT. This translates into CASSQRQGDEAFF.